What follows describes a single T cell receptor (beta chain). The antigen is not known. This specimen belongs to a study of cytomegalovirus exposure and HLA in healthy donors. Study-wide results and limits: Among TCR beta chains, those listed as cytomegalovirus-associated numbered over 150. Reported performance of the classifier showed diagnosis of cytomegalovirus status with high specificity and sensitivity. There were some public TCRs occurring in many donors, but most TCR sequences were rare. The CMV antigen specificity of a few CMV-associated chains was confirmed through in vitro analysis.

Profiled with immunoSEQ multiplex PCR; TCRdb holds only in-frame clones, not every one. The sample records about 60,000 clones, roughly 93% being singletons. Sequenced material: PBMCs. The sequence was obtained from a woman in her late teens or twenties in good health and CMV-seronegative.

CDR3 DNA: TGTGCCAGCAGTTCCGGGTGGGCGTCAGGGTACACTGAAGCTTTCTTT. Amino acids: CASSSGWASGYTEAFF. The chain is built from TRBV25-1 and TRBJ1-1, with a tentative D call TRBD1 (5 bases). CDR3 length: 16 residues. Germline V gives CDR1 MGHDK, CDR2 SYGVNS. The V gene lost 5 bases and the J gene lost 3 bases, with 19 bases spanning the gap.